The 2 T cell receptor beta chains presented below share a single source sample, sequenced in a study of blood T cells in healthy people across ages. Combining a sample-barcoded 5' primer with a J-beta primer mix, a second PCR ran for roughly 7 to 11 cycles. TCRdb analysed the 5' RACE reads with MiXCR anew, one entry per CDR3 protein. This sample carries roughly 1,500,000 distinct CDR3 sequences, about 35% of them seen once, and the ten largest clones take roughly 12%. The sample taken for sequencing was blood. The receptors derive from a woman between 25 and 40 years old in good health.

The chain uses TRBV6-1 and TRBJ2-3; maybe TRBD1 (7 bases). Germline lookup yields CDR1 MNHNS and CDR2 SASEGT. The CDR3 is made up of 12 amino acids. Trimming pared 8 bases from V and 9 bases from J, leaving 15 bases between. Written as DNA, the CDR3 is TGTGCCAGCGATGACCCAGGGGGGACGCAGTATTTT. Residues: CASDDPGGTQYF.

The sample holds many counts of this clonotype. This chain connects TRBV10-2 to TRBJ2-4, with no clear D. CDR3 length equals 15 residues. V was pared by 3 bases and J by 0 bases, with 9 bases between. CDR1 is WSHSY and CDR2 is SAAADI in the germline V gene. The CDR3 spells CASSDEVAAKNIQYF. The CDR3 coding sequence is TGCGCCAGCAGTGATGAGGTTGCAGCCAAAAACATTCAGTACTTC.